The clone carrying this TCR beta chain was detected a few times. Antigen specificity is unknown. The method was immunoSEQ multiplex PCR; TCRdb's version includes in-frame clones alone and lacks a portion of them. The sample contains nearly 70,000 clones, 86% of which appear only once. The record originates from a study of OX40 agonist ivuxolimab in advanced cancers. Broader study findings: In CD8+ T cells, expanded clones were on average more numerous than in CD4+.

V was pared by 4 bases and J by 4 bases, with 9 bases between. CDR1 is SGHTS, CDR2 YDEGEE, per germline. The CDR3 is made up of 14 amino acids. This TCR was recovered from an adult with an advanced solid tumor such as melanoma, head and neck, liver or kidney cancer. The V gene is TRBV5-8, the J gene TRBJ1-6; D not certain. The sample here was CD4+ or CD8+ T cells sorted from blood, taken in a trial of the OX40 agonist ivuxolimab. In DNA, the CDR3 is TGTGCCAGCAGCGGCGACGTTTATAATTCACCCCTCCACTTT. It yields the protein CASSGDVYNSPLHF.